Sequencing of this T cell receptor beta chain was carried out in a study of blood T cell repertoires in COVID-19. Study as a whole: Italy, Spain and the United States were the sources of the convalescent and acute COVID-19 samples. Nucleic acid was either cDNA or gDNA, and it came from T cells, B-cell-depleted T cells, or PBMCs.

This clone came up a few times. Per the original data handling: Estimated nucleated cell counts came from reference gene primer amplification. Libraries were prepared by immunoSEQ multiplex PCR; TCRdb keeps only in-frame clonotypes and omits some of them. V and J calls and clone size are as listed in that table; D and trimming were resolved from the DNA. Of about 140,000 clones in the sample, roughly nine tenths were seen once. This CDR3 has 17 residues. The V and J ends lost 2 bases and 3 bases respectively, with 20 bases between them. CDR1 is MDHEN, CDR2 SYDVKM, per germline. The sample was peripheral blood. This TCR was sampled from a woman aged 55-70 years with active COVID-19. This chain uses TRBV28 with TRBJ2-7, with D maybe TRBD2 (5 bases). The CDR3 is CASSLPLRTPRIYEQYF. The CDR3 region has the DNA TGTGCCAGCAGTTTACCTCTCCGGACTCCTAGGATCTACGAGCAGTACTTC.